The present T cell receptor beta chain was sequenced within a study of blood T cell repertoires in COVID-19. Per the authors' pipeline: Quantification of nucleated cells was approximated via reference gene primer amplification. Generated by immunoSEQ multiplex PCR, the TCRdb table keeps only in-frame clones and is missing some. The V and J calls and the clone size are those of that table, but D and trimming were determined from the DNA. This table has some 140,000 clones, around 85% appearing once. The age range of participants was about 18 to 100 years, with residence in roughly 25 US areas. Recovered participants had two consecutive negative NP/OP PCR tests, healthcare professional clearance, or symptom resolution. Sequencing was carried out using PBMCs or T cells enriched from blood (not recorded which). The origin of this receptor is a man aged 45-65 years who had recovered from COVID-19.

The CDR3 protein is CASSLRSHSGANVLTF. Written as DNA, the CDR3 is TGTGCCAGCAGCTTAAGGAGTCACTCTGGGGCCAACGTCCTGACTTTC. V and J are TRBV11-3 and TRBJ2-6, with D unresolved. The CDR3 runs to 16 residues. Trimming cost V 2 bases and J 0 bases, with 8 bases left between them. CDR1 is SGHNT, CDR2 YENEEA, per germline.